This paragraph reports one T cell receptor beta chain. No antigen is known for it. TCRdb's copy holds only in-frame clones and misses some; the assay was immunoSEQ multiplex PCR. This table holds tens of thousands of clones, under 85% found once. This record comes from a study of vaccination effects on CD4 cells after COVID-19. Isolation of CD4+ T cells took place after about ten days of culture. PCR showed that the person got SARS-CoV-2 infection at some point between March and December 2020. BNT162b2 vaccine or mRNA-1273 vaccine was given to participants in two doses. CDR1 MNHEY and CDR2 SMNVEV come from the germline V gene (reference sequence). Deletions cut 4 bases from V and 8 bases from J, with 14 bases between. This CDR3 comprises 13 residues. The study's findings and limits: Substantial clonal contraction characterized both infection- and vaccine-induced clones late after vaccination.

This specimen consisted of CD4+ T cells from PBMCs cultured without peptide, obtained after COVID-19 vaccination. The V call is TRBV27, the J call TRBJ1-1; no clear D gene. This clonotype was sampled from a human donor who had a prior SARS-CoV-2 infection. The CDR3 sequence: CASSSLDRDEAFF. Here the CDR3 DNA reads TGTGCCAGCAGTTCCCTGGACCGAGACGAAGCTTTCTTT.